This T cell receptor beta chain was obtained from a study of T cells expressing NK-cell markers. Whole-study findings and limits: The study found dominant NKG2C+ clonotypes at about 1.0-7.5% of CD8+ T cells in about six donors.

Regarding this clonotype: Its antigen is still unknown.

TCRdb processed the 5' RACE reads again and assigns one entry to each CDR3 protein, with no DNA. This repertoire includes about 550,000 distinct CDR3 sequences. The CDR3 totals 13 residues. Input material: blood T cells: a sorted CD56 or NKG2C T cell subset, CD4+ or CD8+ T cells, or bulk PBMC T cells (not recorded which). The V and J genes are TRBV12-3 or TRBV12-4 and TRBJ1-6. The receptor's source is a man younger than 30 in good health. CDR3: CASSGTGNSPLHF.